This paragraph reports one TCR beta chain. This sample stems from a study of T-cell reconstitution after alpha-beta-depleted transplantation in children. As it was prepared, the TCRbeta library received unique molecular identifiers. TCRdb fed the PCR reads into MiXCR, producing one record per CDR3 protein. The sample shows hundreds of thousands of distinct CDR3 sequences, around 13% of them seen only once. V was shortened by 5 bases and J by 5 bases, with 13 bases between the two germline ends. The CDR3 spans 13 residues. This sequence joins TRBV12-3 or TRBV12-4 and TRBJ2-7, with D unclear. The sequence was obtained from a girl between 2 and 10 years old with congenital amegakaryocytic thrombocytopenia, due to receive a stem cell transplant. The source material was PBMCs, sampled before TCRalphabeta/CD19-depleted stem cell transplant. CDR3 region: CASSPRGRNEQYF. The CDR3 nucleotides are TGTGCCAGCAGTCCAAGAGGCCGTAACGAGCAGTACTTC.